This record concerns one T cell receptor beta chain sequence. A much larger clonotype is one base distant, so this may be a read error. This CDR3 is 13 amino acids long. Germline loops: CDR1 SGHKS, CDR2 YYEKEE (reference sequence). Amplification of TCR beta CDR3 regions used RNA as the template. When the TCR CDR3 underwent first-round RT-PCR, the HTBI primer set was used. Each CDR3 protein gets one entry after TCRdb re-called the multiplex PCR reads with MiXCR. The sample lists roughly 570,000 distinct CDR3 sequences, more than 45% occurring once. The sample comes from a study of T cells in Graves' hyperthyroidism and ophthalmopathy.

This chain connects TRBV5-5 to TRBJ1-1; D gene unclear. The specimen was peripheral blood or thyroid tissue (not recorded which). The TCR was taken from an adult woman with Graves' disease, either hyperthyroidism or ophthalmopathy (not recorded which). In DNA, the CDR3 is TGTGTCAGCAGCTCCCGGCGAAGGATGAGAGCTTTCTTT. Its translation is CVSSSRRRMRAFF. The full variable domain, with the rest looked up from reference TRBV5-5 and TRBJ1-1, is DAGVTQSPTHLIKTRGQQVTLRCSPISGHKSVSWYQQVLGQGPQFIFQYYEKEERGRGNFPDRFSARQFPNYSSELNVNALLLGDSALYLCVSSSRRRMRAFFGQGTRLTVV.